Listed here is a single T cell receptor (beta chain). This sample is part of a study of blood T cell repertoires in COVID-19. Turning to the study itself: COVID-19 samples, acute and convalescent, were from the United States, Italy and Spain. T cells, B-cell-depleted T cells, or PBMCs supplied cDNA or gDNA.

The CDR3 runs to 12 residues. Germline CDR1 is MDHEN and CDR2 is SYDVKM. V was pared by 7 bases and J by 7 bases, with 13 bases between. During the 2 weeks before they entered the study, exposed participants had met someone with a PCR-confirmed or clinician-diagnosed COVID-19 case. Profiled with immunoSEQ multiplex PCR; TCRdb holds only in-frame clones, not every one. The sample lists more than 300,000 clones; about 89% were seen once. V gene TRBV28 combines with J gene TRBJ1-2; D gene unclear. The source of this sequence is a woman aged 40 to 55 who had been exposed to COVID-19. The sample was PBMCs or T cells enriched from blood (not recorded which). The CDR3 protein is CASNLRGSGYTF. CDR3 sequence (DNA): TGTGCCAGCAACCTCCGGGGAAGTGGCTACACCTTC.